The 24 T cell receptor beta chains given below trace back to one sample, sequenced in a study of cytomegalovirus exposure and HLA in healthy donors. Use of 60 Vbeta and 13 Jbeta primers characterized the PCR. Clones were read by immunoSEQ multiplex PCR, and TCRdb kept only the in-frame ones, dropping some. The sample yields more than 90,000 clones, around 70% seen once. Sequencing used PBMCs. The source of these receptors is a man aged 30 to 39 in good health and CMV-seropositive.

The rearrangement joins TRBV29-1 to TRBJ2-2; 7 bases agree with TRBD1. The CDR3 loop spans 16 amino acids. CDR1 and CDR2 from the germline V gene are SQVTM and ANQGSEA. Trimming at V came to 2 bases and at J to 6 bases, leaving 12 bases not matched to a gene. CDR3 in DNA: TGCAGCGTTGAATTACCGACAGGGTACTCCGCCGGGGAGCTGTTTTTT. Amino acid sequence: CSVELPTGYSAGELFF.

The chain employs TRBV11-1 and TRBJ2-3, with a possible D match to TRBD1 (5 bases). CDR1 SGHAT and CDR2 FQDESV come from the germline V gene (reference sequence). This CDR3 contains 18 residues. V was pared by 1 base and J by 4 bases, with 21 bases between. The CDR3 DNA sequence: TGTGCCAGCAGCTTAGGTTCCTGGGGCAGGGAAGGGGCAGATACGCAGTATTTT. Protein sequence: CASSLGSWGREGADTQYF. Variable domain in full (rest from reference TRBV11-1 and TRBJ2-3): EAEVAQSPRYKITEKSQAVAFWCDPISGHATLYWYRQILGQGPELLVQFQDESVVDDSQLPKDRFSAERLKGVDSTLKIQPAELGDSAMYLCASSLGSWGREGADTQYFGPGTRLTVL.

CDR3 loop: CAISESVEGVVFNDEQFF. The CDR3 DNA sequence: TGTGCCATCAGTGAGTCGGTTGAAGGGGTTGTTTTTAATGATGAGCAGTTCTTC. The chain links TRBV10-3 to TRBJ2-1; a weak D match, TRBD1 (5 bases). CDR1 and CDR2 (germline): ENHRY, SYGVKD. The CDR3 spans 18 residues. Trimming removed 0 bases from V and 8 bases from J, with 23 bases in between.

The chain employs TRBV27 and TRBJ2-7; 9 nucleotides align to TRBD1. The germline gives CDR1 MNHEY, CDR2 SMNVEV (reference sequence). The CDR3 spans 16 residues. The V and J ends lost 0 bases and 0 bases, in that order; junction bases with no gene match: 3. The CDR3 spells CASSLSGQGSSYEQYV. The DNA for the CDR3 is TGTGCCAGCAGTTTATCGGGACAGGGAAGCTCCTACGAGCAGTACGTC.

The chain uses TRBV4-1 and TRBJ1-1, with a possible D match to TRBD1 (6 bases). This CDR3 is 16 amino acids long. V shed 1 base and J shed 3 bases, with 15 bases lying between them. CDR1 and CDR2 (germline): MGHRA, YSYEKL. CDR3 nucleotides: TGCGCCAGCAGCCAAGTCACAGGGAGAGGGGACACTGAAGCTTTCTTT. The encoded protein is CASSQVTGRGDTEAFF.

This chain joins TRBV7-6 and TRBJ1-4; 9 nucleotides match TRBD1. Germline CDR1 reads SGHVS; CDR2 reads FNYEAQ. The CDR3 extends over 19 amino acids. V gave up 1 base and J gave up 7 bases; unmatched junction bases: 16. CDR3 coding DNA: TGTGCCAGCAGCTTAGGCGGAAACAGGGGGCGGGAGCGTCGTGAAAAACTGTTTTTT. Its translation: CASSLGGNRGRERREKLFF.

The chain has TRBV2 and TRBJ1-3, with 8 bases identical to TRBD1. After removal of 7 bases from V and 0 bases from J, the junction contained 5 bases not matched to a gene. The CDR3 length is 15 residues. Germline V gene data show CDR1 as SNHLY and CDR2 as FYNNEI. DNA of the CDR3: TGTGCCAGCACGAAACAGGGGGACTCTGGAAACACCATATATTTT. It codes for CASTKQGDSGNTIYF. Full variable domain (rest looked up from reference TRBV2 and TRBJ1-3): EPEVTQTPSHQVTQMGQEVILRCVPISNHLYFYWYRQILGQKVEFLVSFYNNEISEKSEIFDDQFSVERPDGSNFTLKIRSTKLEDSAMYFCASTKQGDSGNTIYFGEGSWLTVV.

This chain connects TRBV28 to TRBJ2-3; 8 positions match TRBD2. Germline V gives CDR1 MDHEN, CDR2 SYDVKM. This CDR3 spans 12 amino acids. The V segment lost 4 bases and the J segment 10 bases; nucleotides outside the gene matches: 4. As DNA, the CDR3 is TGTGCCAGCAGTTGGGGGACTAGTCCGCAGTATTTT. This translates into CASSWGTSPQYF.

This clone was detected a few times. This sequence joins TRBV30 and TRBJ2-5; TRBD2 is a possible D gene (5 bases). Germline CDR1 and CDR2: GTSNPN and SVGIG (reference sequence). V was trimmed by 7 bases and J by 2 bases, leaving 8 bases between them. The CDR3 extends over 11 amino acids. CDR3 sequence: CALGVQETQYF. The CDR3 DNA reads TGTGCCTTGGGAGTACAAGAGACCCAGTACTTC.

The chain joins TRBV7-2 to TRBJ1-4; D is undetermined. The CDR3 covers 15 residues. In germline, CDR1 is SGHTA, CDR2 FQGNSA. The V and J ends lost 2 bases and 0 bases respectively, with 7 bases between them. As DNA, the CDR3 is TGTGCCAGCAGCTTAAACCGAGCAACTAATGAAAAACTGTTTTTT. Translation gives CASSLNRATNEKLFF. Variable domain in full (rest from reference TRBV7-2 and TRBJ1-4): GAGVSQSPSNKVTEKGKDVELRCDPISGHTALYWYRQSLGQGLEFLIYFQGNSAPDKSGLPSDRFSAERTGGSVSTLTIQRTQQEDSAVYLCASSLNRATNEKLFFGSGTQLSVL.

V gene TRBV9 combines with J gene TRBJ1-5; weak D call: TRBD1 (6 bases). Trimming stripped 4 bases from V and 4 bases from J, with 15 bases between. The CDR3 extends over 15 amino acids. CDR1 is SGDLS, CDR2 YYNGEE, per germline. The CDR3 DNA reads TGTGCCAGCAGCCCTACAGGGTCCCCAAATCAGCCCCAGCATTTT. Translating gives CASSPTGSPNQPQHF.

This clone was detected only a few times. This sequence joins TRBV7-9 and TRBJ2-7; 15 nucleotides agree with TRBD2. The junction had 6 bases not matched to a gene; V was cut back by 5 bases and J by 7 bases. Germline CDR1 reads SEHNR; CDR2 reads FQNEAQ (reference sequence). This CDR3 spans 15 amino acids. This CDR3 reads CASSPGLAGGLEQYV. The CDR3, as DNA: TGTGCCAGCAGCCCCGGACTAGCGGGAGGGCTGGAGCAGTACGTC.

A few counts support this clone. The V gene is TRBV19, the J gene TRBJ2-2; TRBD1 matches at 8 bases. Looked up from germline, CDR1 is LNHDA and CDR2 is SQIVND (reference sequence). The J segment lost 7 bases and the V segment lost 6 bases, leaving 4 bases of the junction unmatched. The CDR3 is 13 residues long. The CDR3 nucleotides are TGTGCCAGTAGCAGGACAGGGTACGGGGAGCTGTTTTTT. Protein: CASSRTGYGELFF.

The chain employs TRBV6-6 and TRBJ1-2; 7 bases map to TRBD1. Germline lookup yields CDR1 MNHNY and CDR2 SVGAGI (reference sequence). The CDR3 is made up of 12 amino acids. V gave up 6 bases and J gave up 7 bases; unmatched junction bases: 5. CDR3 loop: CASRTGLSGYTF. DNA of the CDR3: TGTGCCAGCAGGACAGGGTTGAGTGGCTACACCTTC.

The V gene is TRBV5-8, the J gene TRBJ2-3; no clear D. Germline V lookup: CDR1 SGHTS, CDR2 YDEGEE. This CDR3 has 13 residues. The germline V and J ends were trimmed by 2 bases and 8 bases, with 12 bases remaining between them. CDR3 DNA: TGTGCCAGCAGCTTCGAGTCCTCCGGTACGCAGTATTTT. Encoded protein: CASSFESSGTQYF.

V gene TRBV2 combines with J gene TRBJ2-3; TRBD2 is a possible D gene (6 bases). The V and J ends lost 3 bases and 5 bases respectively, with 15 bases between them. Germline V gene data show CDR1 as SNHLY and CDR2 as FYNNEI. CDR3 length equals 15 residues. CDR3 amino acids: CASSERGVQQDTQYF. The CDR3 bases are TGTGCCAGCAGTGAGCGGGGAGTGCAACAAGATACGCAGTATTTT.

The chain has TRBV30 and TRBJ2-3; 10 positions match TRBD1. The CDR3 sequence is 17 residues long. CDR1 GTSNPN and CDR2 SVGIG come from the germline V gene (reference sequence). V was clipped by 2 bases and J by 6 bases; unmatched bases: 14. The CDR3 loop is CAWSLGTGDGRADTQYF. The CDR3 DNA follows: TGTGCCTGGAGTCTGGGGACAGGGGACGGGAGGGCGGATACGCAGTATTTT.

The genes are TRBV15 and TRBJ1-1; the D gene is possibly TRBD1 (5 bases). Trimming removed 8 bases at V and 11 bases at J, with 15 bases between. Germline V gene sequence: CDR1 LNHNV, CDR2 YYDKDF (reference sequence). The CDR3 length is 11 residues. CDR3 loop: CATLEQGTAFF. For the CDR3, the DNA is TGTGCCACCCTCGAGCAGGGTACGGCTTTCTTT.

The rearrangement joins TRBV4-1 to TRBJ1-2, with 7 nucleotides matching TRBD1. The CDR3 spans 16 residues. Germline V gives CDR1 MGHRA, CDR2 YSYEKL. The trim removed 8 bases at V and 4 bases at J, leaving 16 bases unmatched. In DNA form, the CDR3 reads TGCGCCAGCTCCGCCGAGACCAGGGGGGTCGGCTATGGCTACACCTTC. Its translation is CASSAETRGVGYGYTF.

The V call is TRBV2, the J call TRBJ2-7; a weak D match, TRBD1 (6 bases). The length of the CDR3 is 14 residues. Germline V gives CDR1 SNHLY, CDR2 FYNNEI. V was cut by 3 bases and J by 3 bases, with 12 bases left in between. DNA for the CDR3: TGTGCCAGCAGTGATCCCAGGGGCCTCTACGAGCAGTACTTC. Encoded protein: CASSDPRGLYEQYF.

V gene TRBV5-4 combines with J gene TRBJ2-1; D is undetermined. Trimming took off 4 bases at V and 0 bases at J, with 14 bases between the two ends. The CDR3 has 16 amino acids. CDR1 and CDR2 from the germline V gene are SGHNT and YYREEE (reference sequence). CDR3 sequence: CASSPSSLLSYNEQFF. The CDR3 DNA reads TGTGCCAGCAGCCCTTCTAGTCTTCTCTCCTACAATGAGCAGTTCTTC.

The rearrangement joins TRBV4-3 to TRBJ1-1; possible D gene TRBD1, 6 bases. This CDR3 is built from 13 residues. V lost 3 bases to trimming and J lost 11 bases, with 16 bases between them. Per germline, CDR1 LGHNA and CDR2 YSLEER. CDR3 residues: CASSHRQEQGAFF. The CDR3 DNA reads as TGCGCCAGCAGCCACCGACAGGAACAGGGCGCTTTCTTT.

The CDR3 here is CASAKGVGTEAFF. The CDR3 DNA reads as TGTGCCAGCGCGAAAGGGGTTGGGACTGAAGCTTTCTTT. The chain recombines TRBV2 with TRBJ1-1, with D perhaps matching TRBD1 (5 bases). The V and J ends lost 8 bases and 5 bases respectively, with 15 bases between them. The CDR3 has 13 amino acids. Germline CDR1 and CDR2: SNHLY and FYNNEI.

The rearrangement joins TRBV7-8 to TRBJ2-5; weak D call: TRBD2 (5 bases). Germline V CDR1 and CDR2: SGHVS, FQNEAQ. The CDR3 spans 14 residues. V was pared by 1 base and J by 0 bases, with 6 bases between. The CDR3 spells CASSLGTYQETQYF. In DNA, the CDR3 is TGTGCCAGCAGCTTAGGGACTTACCAAGAGACCCAGTACTTC.